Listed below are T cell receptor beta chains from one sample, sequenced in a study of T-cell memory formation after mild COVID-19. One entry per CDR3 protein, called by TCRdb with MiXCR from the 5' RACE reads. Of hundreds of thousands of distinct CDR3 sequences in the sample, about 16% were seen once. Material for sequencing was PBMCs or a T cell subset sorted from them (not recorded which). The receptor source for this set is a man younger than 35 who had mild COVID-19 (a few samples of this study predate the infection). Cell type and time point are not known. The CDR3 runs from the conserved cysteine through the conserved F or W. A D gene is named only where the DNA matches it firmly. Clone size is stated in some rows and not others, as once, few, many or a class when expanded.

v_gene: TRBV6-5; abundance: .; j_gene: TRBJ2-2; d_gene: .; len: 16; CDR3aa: CASSYFAITDTGELFF; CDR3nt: TGTGCCAGCAGTTACTTTGCGATTACGGACACCGGGGAGCTGTTTTTT
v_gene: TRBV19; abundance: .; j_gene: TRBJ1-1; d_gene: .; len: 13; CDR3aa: CASSIGPKTEAFF; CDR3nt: TGTGCCAGTAGTATCGGGCCAAAGACTGAAGCTTTCTTT
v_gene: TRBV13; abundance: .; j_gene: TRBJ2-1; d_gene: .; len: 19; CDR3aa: CASSLGIGQYRSSYNEQFF; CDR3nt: TGTGCCAGCAGCTTAGGCATCGGACAGTATCGATCCTCCTACAATGAGCAGTTCTTC
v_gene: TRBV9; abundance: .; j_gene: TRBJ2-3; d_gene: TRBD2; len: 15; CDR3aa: CASSVMRGGTDTQYF; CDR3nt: TGTGCCAGCAGCGTAATGCGGGGGGGCACGGATACGCAGTATTTT
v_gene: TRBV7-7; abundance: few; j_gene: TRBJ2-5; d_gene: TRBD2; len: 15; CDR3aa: CASSLLAGPQETQYF; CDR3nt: TGTGCTAGCAGCTTACTAGCGGGGCCCCAAGAGACCCAGTACTTC
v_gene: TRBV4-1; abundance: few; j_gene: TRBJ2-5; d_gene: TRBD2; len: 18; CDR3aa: CASSRIGLAVTFQETQYF; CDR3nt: TGCGCCAGCAGCCGCATAGGACTAGCGGTAACCTTCCAAGAGACCCAGTACTTC
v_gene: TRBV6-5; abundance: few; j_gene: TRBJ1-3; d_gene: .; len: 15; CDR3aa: CASSYGDLSGNTIYF; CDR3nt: TGTGCCAGCAGTTACGGCGACCTCTCTGGAAACACCATATATTTT
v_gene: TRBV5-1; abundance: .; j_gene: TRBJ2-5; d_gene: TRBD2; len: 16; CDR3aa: CASSRISSGMEETQYF; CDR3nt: TGCGCCAGCAGCCGAATCTCTAGCGGGATGGAAGAGACCCAGTACTTC
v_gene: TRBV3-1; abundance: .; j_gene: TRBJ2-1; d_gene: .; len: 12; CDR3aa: CASSQDEDFPFF; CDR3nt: TGTGCCAGCAGCCAAGATGAGGACTTTCCGTTCTTC
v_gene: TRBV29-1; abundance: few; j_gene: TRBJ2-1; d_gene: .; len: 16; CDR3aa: CSVEAYTPGTYNEQFF; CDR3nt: TGCAGCGTTGAAGCGTATACCCCCGGGACTTACAATGAGCAGTTCTTC
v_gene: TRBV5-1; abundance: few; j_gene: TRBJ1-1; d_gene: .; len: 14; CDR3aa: CASSPGGYRTEAFF; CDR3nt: TGCGCCAGCAGTCCTGGGGGTTATCGGACTGAAGCTTTCTTT
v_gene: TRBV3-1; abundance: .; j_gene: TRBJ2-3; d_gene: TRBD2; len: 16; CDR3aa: CASSHIRTSGTDTQYF; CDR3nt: TGTGCCAGCAGCCATATAAGGACTAGCGGCACAGATACGCAGTATTTT
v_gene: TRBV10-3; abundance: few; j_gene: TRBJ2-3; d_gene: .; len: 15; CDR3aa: CAIQLQGTSTDTQYF; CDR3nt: TGTGCCATCCAACTGCAGGGTACTAGCACAGATACGCAGTATTTT
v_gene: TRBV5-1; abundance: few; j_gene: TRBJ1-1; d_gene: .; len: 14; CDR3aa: CASSSPSGGTEAFF; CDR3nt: TGCGCCAGCAGCAGTCCCTCGGGTGGCACTGAAGCTTTCTTT
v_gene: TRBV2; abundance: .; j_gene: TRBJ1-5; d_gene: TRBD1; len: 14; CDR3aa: CASSSQGINQPQHF; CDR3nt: TGTGCCAGCAGTTCACAGGGGATCAATCAGCCCCAGCATTTT
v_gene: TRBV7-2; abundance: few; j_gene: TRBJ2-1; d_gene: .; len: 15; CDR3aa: CASSLDLRSYNEQFF; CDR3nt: TGTGCCAGCAGCTTGGACTTACGCTCCTACAATGAGCAGTTCTTC
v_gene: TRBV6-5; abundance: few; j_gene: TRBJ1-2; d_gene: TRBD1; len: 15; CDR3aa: CASSYSVQGYYGYTF; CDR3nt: TGTGCCAGCAGTTACTCCGTACAGGGGTACTATGGCTACACCTTC
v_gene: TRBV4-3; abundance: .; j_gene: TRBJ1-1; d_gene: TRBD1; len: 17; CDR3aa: CASSQDRGKFSDTEAFF; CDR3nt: TGCGCCAGCAGCCAAGACAGGGGGAAATTTTCGGACACTGAAGCTTTCTTT
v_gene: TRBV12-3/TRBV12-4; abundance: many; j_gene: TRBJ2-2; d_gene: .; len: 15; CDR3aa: CASTILTPRAGELFF; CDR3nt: TGTGCCAGCACCATACTAACCCCACGCGCCGGGGAGCTGTTTTTT
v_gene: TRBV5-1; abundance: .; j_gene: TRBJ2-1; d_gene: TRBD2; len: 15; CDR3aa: CASKQRGFSYNEQFF; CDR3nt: TGCGCCAGCAAGCAGCGGGGGTTCTCCTACAATGAGCAGTTCTTC
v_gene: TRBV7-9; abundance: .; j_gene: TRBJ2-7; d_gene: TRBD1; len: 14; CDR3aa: CASSLGQSNYEQYF; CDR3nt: TGTGCCAGCAGCCTGGGACAGAGCAACTACGAGCAGTACTTC
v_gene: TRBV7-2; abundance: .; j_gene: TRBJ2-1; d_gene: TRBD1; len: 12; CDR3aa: CASRNPGQAIMF; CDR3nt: TGTGCCAGCAGGAACCCGGGACAGGCCATAATGTTC
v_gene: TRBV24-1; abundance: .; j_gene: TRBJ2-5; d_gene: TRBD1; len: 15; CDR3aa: CATSDLRGQGETQYF; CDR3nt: TGTGCCACCAGTGATTTGCGGGGACAGGGCGAGACCCAGTACTTC
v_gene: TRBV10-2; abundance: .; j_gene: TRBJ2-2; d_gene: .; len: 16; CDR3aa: CASSESRGKGTGELFF; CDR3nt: TGCGCCAGCAGTGAGTCGAGGGGAAAGGGGACCGGGGAGCTGTTTTTT
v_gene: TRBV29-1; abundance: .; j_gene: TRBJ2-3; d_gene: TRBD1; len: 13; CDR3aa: CSVVRQGSDTQYF; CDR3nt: TGCAGCGTTGTTCGACAGGGGTCAGATACGCAGTATTTT
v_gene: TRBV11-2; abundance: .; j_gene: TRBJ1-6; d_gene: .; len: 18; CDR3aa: CASRRGVDRNRRDSPLHF; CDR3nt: TGTGCCAGCAGGAGAGGGGTCGACCGTAATCGACGGGATTCACCCCTCCACTTT
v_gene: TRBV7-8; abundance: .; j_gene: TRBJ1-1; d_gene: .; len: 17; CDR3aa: CASSQAPLGASIYEAFF; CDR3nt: TGTGCCAGCAGCCAAGCCCCTTTGGGAGCCTCCATTTATGAAGCTTTCTTT
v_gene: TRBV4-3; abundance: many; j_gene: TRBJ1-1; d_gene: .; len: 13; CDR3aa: CASSQDRGTEAFF; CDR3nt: TGCGCCAGCAGCCAAGACAGAGGCACTGAAGCTTTCTTT
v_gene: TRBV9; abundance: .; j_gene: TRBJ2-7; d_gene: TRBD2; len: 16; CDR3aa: CASSVAGTSDAYEQYF; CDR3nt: TGTGCCAGCAGCGTCGCCGGGACTAGCGACGCCTACGAGCAGTACTTC
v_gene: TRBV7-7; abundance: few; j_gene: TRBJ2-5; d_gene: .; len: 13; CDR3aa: CASSSWGQETQYF; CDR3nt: TGTGCTAGCAGCTCCTGGGGCCAAGAGACCCAGTACTTC
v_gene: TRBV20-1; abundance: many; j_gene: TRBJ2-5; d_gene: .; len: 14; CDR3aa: CSARDWAAQETQYF; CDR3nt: TGCAGTGCTAGAGATTGGGCAGCCCAAGAGACCCAGTACTTC
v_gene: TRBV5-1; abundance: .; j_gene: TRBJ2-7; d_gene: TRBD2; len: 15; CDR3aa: CASSFMDGGADEQYF; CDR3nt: TGCGCCAGCAGCTTTATGGACGGGGGGGCAGACGAGCAGTACTTC
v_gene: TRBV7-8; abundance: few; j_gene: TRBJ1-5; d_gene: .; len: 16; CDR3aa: CASSLGGGHGGQPQHF; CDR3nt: TGTGCCAGCAGCTTGGGTGGGGGACACGGGGGTCAGCCCCAGCATTTT
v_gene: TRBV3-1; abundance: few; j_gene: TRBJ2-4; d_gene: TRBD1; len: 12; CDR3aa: CASSPTGIIQYF; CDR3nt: TGTGCCAGCAGCCCGACAGGGATAATTCAGTACTTC
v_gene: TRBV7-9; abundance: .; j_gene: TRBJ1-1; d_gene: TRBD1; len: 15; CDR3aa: CASSQDGQENTEAFF; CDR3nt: TGTGCCAGCAGCCAAGACGGACAGGAGAACACTGAAGCTTTCTTT
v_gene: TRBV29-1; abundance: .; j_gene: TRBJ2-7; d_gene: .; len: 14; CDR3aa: CSVEDEGSWYEQYF; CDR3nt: TGCAGCGTTGAAGATGAGGGGTCGTGGTACGAGCAGTACTTC
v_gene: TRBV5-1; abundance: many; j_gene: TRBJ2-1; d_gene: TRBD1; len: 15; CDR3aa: CASSSGPGGHNEQFF; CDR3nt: TGCGCCAGCAGCTCGGGCCCAGGGGGACACAATGAGCAGTTCTTC